Listed below are T cell receptor beta chains from one sample, sequenced in a study of blood T cell repertoires in COVID-19. This table comes from immunoSEQ multiplex PCR, and its TCRdb copy is limited to in-frame clones, with some not included. Of roughly 150,000 clones listed, about 80% are singletons. The sample comprised peripheral blood. The receptor source for this set is a man aged 60-69 years with acute or convalescent COVID-19. Both conserved end residues are part of each CDR3. The order of the fields is clone size, V gene, J gene, D gene, CDR3 DNA, CDR3 protein. The D gene is left open where the match is weak. Expanded clones are given a class, and other clones once, few, many or no size at all.

-,TRBV2,TRBJ2-5,TRBD2,TGTGCCAGCAGTCTGACTAGCGGGGGCGGGGAGACCCAGTACTTC,CASSLTSGGGETQYF
-,TRBV21-1,TRBJ2-7,-,TGTGCCAGCAGCTCAAGGACACTAGCGTTCGGGAACGAGCAGTACTTC,CASSSRTLAFGNEQYF
once,TRBV6-4,TRBJ2-5,TRBD1,TGTGCCAGCAGTGACTCATCTATCGGGACAGTTGAAGAGACCCAGTACTTC,CASSDSSIGTVEETQYF
-,TRBV5-5,TRBJ2-3,TRBD1,TGTGCCGGCCAGGGGACAGGGGGAACAGATACGCAGTATTTT,CAGQGTGGTDTQYF
-,TRBV7-3,TRBJ2-6,-,TGTGCCAGCAGCCCGGGTAGGGCCAACGTCCTGACTTTC,CASSPGRANVLTF
-,TRBV20-1,TRBJ2-1,-,TGCAGTGCTAGTAGGGATTCCGGGGGTGAGCAGTTCTTC,CSASRDSGGEQFF
-,TRBV7-9,TRBJ1-3,-,TGTGCCAGCACCCCGGCGGGGTCTGGAAACACCATATATTTT,CASTPAGSGNTIYF
-,TRBV6-5,TRBJ1-3,TRBD1,TGTGCCAGTAGTAAACAGGGGTCTGGAAACACCATATATTTT,CASSKQGSGNTIYF
few,TRBV9,TRBJ2-3,TRBD2,TGTGCCAGCAGTGTCTCTAGCGGGGATACGGATACGCAGTATTTT,CASSVSSGDTDTQYF
-,TRBV6-5,TRBJ2-6,-,TGTGCCAGCACCCCGAATCGGGCTGGGGCCAACGTCCTGACTTTC,CASTPNRAGANVLTF
-,TRBV28,TRBJ2-7,-,TGTGCCAGCAGTTTCGGGGGTAGCAACGAGCAGTACTTC,CASSFGGSNEQYF
-,TRBV27,TRBJ1-2,TRBD1,TGTGCCAGCCGAAAACCGGGACAGAGTAACTATGGCTACACCTTC,CASRKPGQSNYGYTF
-,TRBV16,TRBJ1-5,TRBD1,TGTGCCAGCAGCCATGGGACAGGGAATCAGCCCCAGCATTTT,CASSHGTGNQPQHF
-,TRBV6-2/TRBV6-3,TRBJ1-3,-,TGTGCCAGCAGTTACGGAGCTGGAAACACCATATATTTT,CASSYGAGNTIYF